Below are 2 T cell receptor beta chains sequenced from a single sample in a study of PD-1 blockade in mismatch repair-deficient tumors (dated by TCRdb to about 2017). Library generation was performed with the immunoSEQ multiplex PCR assay. In TCRdb, the immuneACCESS table is reduced to in-frame sequences with V and J assigned. These tables do not hold every clone; where another copy was compared, an unresolved V gene accounts for under half, and the others remain unexplained. Present in this sample are approximately 130,000 clones, about 88% of which were seen just once. Approximately 13% of the sample rests with the top ten. This sample comprised peripheral blood, obtained 44 weeks after starting pembrolizumab. The receptors stem from an adult with mismatch repair-deficient cancer.

V usage is TRBV6-5 and J usage is TRBJ1-5; D is unclear. Germline V CDR1 and CDR2: MNHEY, SVGAGI. The CDR3 spans 13 residues. Trimming removed 0 bases at V and 7 bases at J, with 7 bases between. The CDR3 sequence: CASSYSWQQPQHF. In DNA, the CDR3 is TGTGCCAGCAGTTACTCTTGGCAACAGCCCCAGCATTTT.

This chain connects TRBV5-4 to TRBJ2-1, with D uncertain. The CDR3 consists of 13 residues. Germline assignment: CDR1 SGHNT and CDR2 YYREEE (reference sequence). Trimming left V 0 bases short and J 5 bases short, with 6 bases between. CDR3 in DNA: TGTGCCAGCAGCTTGGCCAGCGACAATGAGCAGTTCTTC. It specifies CASSLASDNEQFF.